The text below deals with one T cell receptor (beta chain). The data were taken from a study of blood T cell repertoires in COVID-19. The CDR3 extends over 16 amino acids. Trimming at V came to 3 bases and at J to 4 bases, leaving 9 bases not matched to a gene. Germline V gene sequence: CDR1 SGHTA, CDR2 FQGNSA. Method: immunoSEQ multiplex PCR; TCRdb's copy keeps in-frame clones and lacks some. Of fewer than 300,000 clones in the sample, over 75% are singletons; the top ten hold about an eighth. The clonotype was recovered from a human donor in a cohort sampled during active COVID-19. Sequencing used peripheral blood. This chain connects TRBV7-2 to TRBJ1-2, with 9 bases fitting TRBD1. The CDR3 loop is CASSLQPQGQGYGYTF. In DNA form, the CDR3 reads TGTGCCAGCAGCTTGCAACCCCAGGGACAGGGCTATGGCTACACCTTC.